The TCR beta chain described here comes from a study of spatial heterogeneity in lung cancer (dated by TCRdb to the late 2010s). At the level of the whole study: Beta-chain transcripts were consistently detected in greater numbers than alpha-chain transcripts, which likely reflected higher beta-chain transcript abundance. In tumor regions, TCR transcript counts showed a strong correlation with a T cell transcriptional module score from matched bulk RNA-seq. In the raw uncorrected reads, each unique combination of TCR and UMI appeared more than ten times on average. The study quantitatively compared TCR alpha and beta repertoires across multiple tumor regions, matched nontumor lung and blood in non-small cell lung cancer. The study linked features of the TCR repertoire to counts of nonsynonymous mutations, which were determined by whole-exome sequencing of tumor tissue. At surgery, hundreds of tumor regions, approximately 64 matched nontumor lung samples and a few dozen PBMC samples were TCR-sequenced for both alpha and beta chains.

Taken with the paper, the label for time point translates to: sample taken at primary tumor resection. Donors were around 69 patients with early-stage, untreated non-small cell lung cancer from the lung TRACERx cohort. TCR sequencing used whole RNA extracted from tumor and nontumor lung tissue, or from cryopreserved PBMC samples, without cell sorting. Only patients for whom sufficient RNA was available from at least two tumor regions were selected for TCR sequencing. Before selection, tumor and adjacent nontumor lung specimens were reviewed by a lung pathologist. Results and caveats for the whole study, not just this receptor: A correlation was observed between the number of expanded intratumoral alpha and beta TCRs and the tumor nonsynonymous mutation count. Counts of ubiquitous and regional expanded TCRs correlated with counts of ubiquitous and regional nonsynonymous mutations, respectively. TCR-seq coverage of tumor T cells was estimated at only approximately 7% for alpha chains and approximately 13% for beta chains. Additional single-cell paired TCR alpha and beta sequencing was considered necessary to confirm, at a functional level, the hypothesis that regional TCRs recognize regional mutations.

Receptors were amplified or captured by 5' RACE. TCRdb names NextSeq 500 as the instrument used. The TCR library protocol attached a unique molecular identifier to each TCR cDNA molecule to allow correction of PCR and sequencing errors. The study's processing was this. TCR identification, UMI-based error correction and CDR3 extraction were performed with Decombinator tools. TCRs above a frequency of 2 per 1,000, corresponding to the top 1% of the tumor frequency distribution, were defined as expanded. Expanded tumor TCRs were classed as regional if statistically deemed absent (corrected P<0.05) from at least one tumor region, otherwise ubiquitous. Each repertoire was subsampled 100 times to 5,000 TCRs, after which Renyi diversity was computed with the R vegan package. CDR3 similarity networks were built from amino acid triplet string-kernel similarity, with CDR3s being connected when pairwise similarity was above 0.82. TCRdb reanalyzed the raw reads on its own, using fastp at Q25 for trimming and MiXCR for clone calling, and kept in-frame beta chains. A single entry per CDR3 protein holds the most common genes and DNA from its merged rows. The V and J calls shown here were made by TCRdb, not taken from the authors' results. A total of some 1,800 distinct CDR3 sequences appear in this sample, 4.5% to 5.5% of them only once. The leading ten clones occupy 20% to 25% of the sample.

This clonotype is medium-sized (0.01 to 0.1%). The antigen it recognizes is unknown. One base away there is no much larger clone; base qualities are not given. The CDR3 goes from the cysteine to the phenylalanine over 14 residues. The read is trimmed to its CDR3 DNA, 42 bases read in frame from base 1. Between the V and J ends, shortened by 4 bases and 1 base respectively, the junction contains 11 bases. CDR1 and CDR2 are read off the germline V gene as SGHRS and YFSETQ. This specimen consisted of lung tumor tissue, obtained at surgery. The sequence was obtained from a male donor with early-stage non-small cell lung cancer. The chain joins TRBV5-1 to TRBJ1-1; the D gene is unclear. The CDR3: CASSGKVENTEAFF. The DNA reads TGCGCCAGCAGCGGGAAGGTCGAGAACACTGAAGCTTTCTTT.